These 2 T cell receptor beta chains were all obtained from the same sample, sequenced in a study of molecular identifiers for immune sequencing clone quantification. A single record per CDR3 protein comes from TCRdb applying MiXCR to the PCR reads. This table has 70,000 to 90,000 distinct CDR3 sequences, 20% to 25% appearing once. The sample was naive CD8+ T cells from blood, with Jurkat cell RNA spiked in. Described subset: FACS-sorted CD8+CD4-CCR7+CD45RA+ naive T cells. Receptors were obtained from a human donor in good health. Some libraries in this study had Jurkat cell RNA spiked in.

Many counts were recorded for this clonotype. The V call is TRBV12-5, the J call TRBJ2-3; D is ambiguous. Germline V gene sequence: CDR1 LGHNT, CDR2 FRNRAP. CDR3 length: 12 residues. V lost 6 bases, J lost 1 base, and 5 bases lay in between. CDR3 nucleotide sequence: TGTGCTAGTGGGTATGGCACAGATACGCAGTATTTT. It translates to CASGYGTDTQYF.

This clonotype was seen ten or more times. The genes are TRBV4-3 and TRBJ2-2; D ambiguous. The CDR3 contains 13 residues. From germline, CDR1 is LGHNA and CDR2 YSLEER. With 0 bases removed from V and 7 bases from J, the gap between germline ends came to 6 bases. For the CDR3, the DNA is TGCGCCAGCAGCCAAGAAGAAGACGGGGAGCTGTTTTTT. Its protein product is CASSQEEDGELFF.